This T cell receptor beta chain was profiled in a study of control samples from healthy donors and cancer patients. Germline loops: CDR1 SGHRS, CDR2 YFSETQ. V was shortened by 3 bases and J by 7 bases, with 14 bases between the two germline ends. The CDR3 consists of 13 residues. Some clones are missing from TCRdb's copy, which holds only in-frame ones; the method was immunoSEQ multiplex PCR. The table has approximately 140,000 clones, about 90% seen once; the top ten hold about 7.1%. Input material: blood. This TCR was sampled from a man aged 18 to 35 in good health. The V call is TRBV5-1, the J call TRBJ2-7; D tentatively reads TRBD1 or TRBD2 (5 bases each). CDR3 protein: CASSSVGRPEQYF. The CDR3 DNA reads as TGCGCCAGCAGCTCCGTGGGACGTCCTGAGCAGTACTTC.